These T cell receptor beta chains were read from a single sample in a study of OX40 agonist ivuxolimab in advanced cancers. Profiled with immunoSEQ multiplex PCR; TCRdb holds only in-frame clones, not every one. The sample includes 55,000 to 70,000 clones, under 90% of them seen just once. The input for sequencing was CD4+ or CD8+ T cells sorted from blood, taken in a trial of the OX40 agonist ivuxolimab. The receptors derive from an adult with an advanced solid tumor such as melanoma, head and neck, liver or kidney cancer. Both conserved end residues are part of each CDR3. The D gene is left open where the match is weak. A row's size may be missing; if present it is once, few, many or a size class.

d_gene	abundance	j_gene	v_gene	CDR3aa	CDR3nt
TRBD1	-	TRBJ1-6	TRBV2	CASSGQGDSPLHF	TGTGCCAGCAGCGGACAGGGAGACTCACCCCTCCACTTT
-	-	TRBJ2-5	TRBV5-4	CASSRGQSLQETQYF	TGTGCCAGCAGCCGTGGACAGAGTCTTCAAGAGACCCAGTACTTC
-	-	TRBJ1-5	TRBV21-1	CASSTREKGATSNQPQHF	TGTGCCAGCAGCACCCGTGAAAAGGGGGCTACTAGCAATCAGCCCCAGCATTTT
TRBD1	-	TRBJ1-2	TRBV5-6	CASSLYRDRAYGYTF	TGTGCCAGCAGCTTATACCGGGACAGGGCCTATGGCTACACCTTC
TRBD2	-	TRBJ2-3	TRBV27	CASKGLADLSTDTQYF	TGTGCCAGCAAGGGACTAGCGGACCTGAGCACAGATACGCAGTATTTT
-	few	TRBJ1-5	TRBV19	CASRHRDKQPQHF	TGTGCCAGTAGACACAGGGACAAACAGCCCCAGCATTTT
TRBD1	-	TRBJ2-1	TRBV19	CASSPFGQVISNEQFF	TGTGCCAGTAGTCCGTTCGGACAGGTTATTTCCAATGAGCAGTTCTTC
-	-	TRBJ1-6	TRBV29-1	CSVAEDSGGNSPLHF	TGCAGCGTTGCCGAAGATAGTGGGGGAAATTCACCCCTCCACTTT
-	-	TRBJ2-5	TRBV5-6	CASSAWGRETQYF	TGTGCCAGCAGCGCCTGGGGGCGAGAGACCCAGTACTTC
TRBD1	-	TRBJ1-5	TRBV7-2	CASSSTGGPGQPQHF	TGTGCCAGCAGCTCGACAGGGGGCCCTGGTCAGCCCCAGCATTTT
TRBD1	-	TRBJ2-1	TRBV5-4	CASSQEGQPQRKQFF	TGTGCCAGCAGCCAAGAGGGACAGCCACAACGTAAGCAGTTCTTC
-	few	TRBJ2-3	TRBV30	CAWSVSRADTQYF	TGTGCCTGGAGTGTCTCGCGAGCAGATACGCAGTATTTT
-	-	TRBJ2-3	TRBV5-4	CASSLRGGTDTQYF	TGTGCCAGCAGCTTGCGCGGGGGCACAGATACGCAGTATTTT
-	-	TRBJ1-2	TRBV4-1	CASSQDRFGAKRRANYGYTF	TGCGCCAGCAGCCAAGATCGTTTCGGAGCCAAACGAAGAGCCAACTATGGCTACACCTTC
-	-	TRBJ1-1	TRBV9	CASSVLQGNLNTEAFF	TGTGCCAGCAGCGTCCTGCAGGGGAACCTGAACACTGAAGCTTTCTTT
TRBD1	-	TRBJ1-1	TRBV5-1	CASSLAETGVVTEAFF	TGCGCCAGCAGCTTGGCCGAGACAGGGGTAGTCACTGAAGCTTTCTTT
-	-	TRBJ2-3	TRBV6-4	CASSESSTGRLTDTQYF	TGTGCCAGCAGTGAGAGTAGCACAGGCAGGTTGACAGATACGCAGTATTTT
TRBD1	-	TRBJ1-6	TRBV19	CASSASTGGANNSPLHF	TGTGCCAGTAGTGCCTCCACAGGGGGCGCGAACAATTCACCCCTCCACTTT